The 24 T cell receptor beta chains below were found in one sample sequenced in a study of shared clonotypes between healthy human individuals. Sequenced by immunoSEQ multiplex PCR; TCRdb stores in-frame clones only, minus some. This repertoire shows over a million clones, roughly 80% found once; its top ten account for 1.4% to 1.5%. The sequenced sample consisted of memory CD4+ T cells sorted from blood. Regarding subset: CD45RA-negative fraction. These receptors originate from a man between 18 and 35 years old in good health.

The V and J genes are TRBV19 and TRBJ1-2; no firm D call. This CDR3 spans 13 amino acids. Germline CDR1 is LNHDA and CDR2 is SQIVND (reference sequence). V lost 5 bases and J lost 2, with 9 bases in between. The CDR3 coding sequence is TGTGCCAGTAGTTCCCGAGGGAACTATGGCTACACCTTC. Encoded protein: CASSSRGNYGYTF.

The chain employs TRBV7-2 and TRBJ2-7; D unresolved. Trimming shortened V by 5 bases and J by 3 bases, and 17 bases separated the two germline ends. The length of the CDR3 is 15 residues. In germline, CDR1 is SGHTA, CDR2 FQGNSA. CDR3 protein: CASSPEDLTHYEQYF. DNA for the CDR3: TGTGCCAGCAGCCCCGAGGACCTAACCCACTACGAGCAGTACTTC. Full variable domain (rest looked up from reference TRBV7-2 and TRBJ2-7): GAGVSQSPSNKVTEKGKDVELRCDPISGHTALYWYRQSLGQGLEFLIYFQGNSAPDKSGLPSDRFSAERTGGSVSTLTIQRTQQEDSAVYLCASSPEDLTHYEQYFGPGTRLTVT.

This chain uses TRBV30 with TRBJ2-2; tentative D call: TRBD1 (6 bases). Germline values: CDR1 GTSNPN, CDR2 SVGIG (reference sequence). V shed 1 base and J shed 6 bases, with 21 bases lying between them. CDR3 length equals 17 residues. As DNA, the CDR3 is TGTGCCTGGAGTGCGATAGGGAACAGGGCGTACGCCGGGGAGCTGTTTTTT. Protein sequence: CAWSAIGNRAYAGELFF.

This sequence joins TRBV6-5 and TRBJ2-1, with 13 bases that match TRBD2. V lost 6 bases and J lost 12; bases outside the gene matches: 8. Germline loops: CDR1 MNHEY, CDR2 SVGAGI. The CDR3 totals 14 residues. The CDR3 DNA reads as TGTGCCAGCAGAAGACTAGCGGGAGGCCCCACGCAGTTCTTC. Translation gives CASRRLAGGPTQFF.

A remark on this clone: The same CDR3 also results from other DNA sequences found in this sample. CDR3 amino acids: CASSPDRANTGELFF. The CDR3 coding sequence is TGCGCCAGCAGCCCCGACAGGGCGAACACCGGGGAGCTGTTTTTT. The V call is TRBV5-1, the J call TRBJ2-2, with TRBD1 matching 7 bases. This CDR3 is 15 amino acids long. The germline CDR1 and CDR2 sequences are SGHRS and YFSETQ. The trim removed 4 bases at V and 0 bases at J, leaving 3 bases unmatched.

This clone appeared a single time. This sequence may be a read error, since a much larger clone differs from it by one base. This chain uses TRBV7-2 with TRBJ2-3; 7 nucleotides line up with TRBD1. Per germline, CDR1 SGHTA and CDR2 FQGNSA. The ends lost 5 bases at V and 1 base at J; junction bases unmatched: 0. This CDR3 has 13 amino acids. The CDR3 bases are TGTGCCAGCAGCGGACAGGGCACAGATACGCAGTATTTT. It translates to CASSGQGTDTQYF.

The genes are TRBV12-5 and TRBJ1-5, with 7 bases lining up with TRBD1. Looked up from germline, CDR1 is LGHNT and CDR2 is FRNRAP. CDR3 length: 15 amino acids. The trim removed 6 bases at V and 0 bases at J, leaving 5 bases unmatched. This CDR3 is CASGGGQNSNQPQHF. As DNA, the CDR3 is TGTGCTAGTGGAGGGGGACAGAATAGCAATCAGCCCCAGCATTTT.

The chain uses TRBV7-2 and TRBJ2-2; D is unclear. The CDR3 is 15 residues long. CDR1 SGHTA and CDR2 FQGNSA come from the germline V gene. The ends were cut back, 5 bases at V and 4 bases at J, with 14 bases in the middle. CDR3 protein: CASSPHPLVTGELFF. The CDR3 DNA reads as TGTGCCAGCAGCCCACACCCCCTGGTCACCGGGGAGCTGTTTTTT.

The J gene is TRBJ2-7, the V gene TRBV19, with a weak D call TRBD1 (5 bases). The V gene's germline CDR1 is LNHDA and CDR2 SQIVND (reference sequence). The CDR3 has 13 amino acids. V was cut by 3 bases and J by 1 base, with 7 bases left in between. The CDR3 protein is CASSIGQSYEQYF. CDR3 nucleotides: TGTGCCAGTAGTATTGGACAATCCTACGAGCAGTACTTC.

The V call is TRBV20-1, the J call TRBJ1-1; no reliable D call. Per the germline V gene, CDR1 is DFQATT and CDR2 is SNEGSKA (reference sequence). This CDR3 has 11 residues. V lost 6 bases, J lost 8 bases, and 13 bases lay in between. The DNA of the CDR3 is TGCAGTGCAAAATCGGTCCCAGAAGCTTTCTTT. Protein: CSAKSVPEAFF.

This clone appeared a few times. The chain couples TRBV18 to TRBJ2-2; 9 bases map to TRBD1. The V gene's germline CDR1 is KGHSH and CDR2 LQKENI. Losses at the gene ends were 6 bases for V and 4 bases for J; bases not matched to a gene: 3. The length of the CDR3 is 14 residues. The CDR3 DNA follows: TGTGCCAGCTCGTCGGGACAGGGCACCGGGGAGCTGTTTTTT. It codes for CASSSGQGTGELFF.

The genes are TRBV6-5 and TRBJ2-6; tentatively, D is TRBD1 or TRBD2 (5 bases each). V was pared by 6 bases and J by 3 bases, with 12 bases between. Germline V gene sequence: CDR1 MNHEY, CDR2 SVGAGI. The CDR3 runs to 15 residues. The CDR3 DNA is TGTGCCAGCAGCAGGGAGAGAGGTGGGGCCAACGTCCTGACTTTC. Protein: CASSRERGGANVLTF.

With respect to this clone: Other DNA variants within this sample encode the same CDR3. V usage is TRBV10-3 and J usage is TRBJ2-7; D is perhaps TRBD2 (6 bases). This CDR3 spans 12 amino acids. CDR1 ENHRY and CDR2 SYGVKD come from the germline V gene. V lost 6 bases and J lost 4, with 10 bases in between. CDR3 coding DNA: TGTGCCATCAGCCCGACTAGTTACGAGCAGTACTTC. Its translation is CAISPTSYEQYF.

The chain uses TRBV4-1 and TRBJ2-7; 8 positions agree with TRBD1. CDR3 size: 15 residues. V shed 3 bases and J 0 bases; nucleotides not matched to a gene: 4. Per germline, CDR1 MGHRA and CDR2 YSYEKL. The CDR3 here is CASSHRTGNSYEQYF. CDR3 coding DNA: TGCGCCAGCAGCCATAGGACAGGGAACTCCTACGAGCAGTACTTC.

Comment on this clone: This may come from a read error, since a much larger clone is one base off. The chain uses TRBV11-3 and TRBJ2-7; weak D call: TRBD2 (6 bases). This CDR3 has 13 amino acids. The V gene lost 3 bases and the J gene lost 3 bases, with 9 bases spanning the gap. CDR1 and CDR2 from the germline V gene are SGHNT and YENEEA. The CDR3 sequence: CASSLGLGYEQYF. The DNA of the CDR3 is TGTGCCAGCAGCTTGGGACTGGGCTACGAGCAGTACTTC. The full variable domain, in which reference TRBV11-3 and TRBJ2-7 provide the parts outside the CDR3, is EAGVVQSPRYKIIEKKQPVAFWCNPISGHNTLYWYLQNLGQGPELLIRYENEEAVDDSQLPKDRFSAERLKGVDSTLKIQPAELGDSAVYLCASSLGLGYEQYFGPGTRLTVT.

The chain recombines TRBV19 with TRBJ1-5; no clear D. The CDR3 extends over 14 amino acids. V lost 4 bases and J 2 bases, leaving 9 bases between the germline ends. Germline V gene data show CDR1 as LNHDA and CDR2 as SQIVND (reference sequence). The CDR3 nucleotides read TGTGCCAGTAGTAATCGGGAGGGCAATCAGCCCCAGCATTTT. Encoded protein: CASSNREGNQPQHF.

V is TRBV6-5 and J is TRBJ1-2; D is undetermined. There are 11 residues in the CDR3. V lost 6 bases and J lost 8, with 10 bases in between. Germline V gene sequence: CDR1 MNHEY, CDR2 SVGAGI. The CDR3: CASRGGVGYTF. The CDR3 region has the DNA TGTGCCAGCAGGGGCGGTGTGGGCTACACCTTC.

V is TRBV25-1 and J is TRBJ2-3, with D possibly matching TRBD2 (6 bases). V was cut by 4 bases and J by 6 bases, with 20 bases left in between. The CDR3 is 16 residues long. Germline V CDR1 and CDR2: MGHDK, SYGVNS. The CDR3 sequence is CASSGREVGPRDTQYF. CDR3 DNA: TGTGCCAGCAGTGGGCGGGAAGTAGGGCCCAGGGATACGCAGTATTTT. Together with reference TRBV25-1 and TRBJ2-3, the CDR3 gives the full variable domain: EADIYQTPRYLVIGTGKKITLECSQTMGHDKMYWYQQDPGMELHLIHYSYGVNSTEKGDLSSESTVSRIRTEHFPLTLESARPSHTSQYLCASSGREVGPRDTQYFGPGTRLTVL.

The V gene is TRBV29-1, the J gene TRBJ2-3; D not resolved. Trimming left V 2 bases short and J 0 bases short, with 18 bases between. Germline CDR1 reads SQVTM; CDR2 reads ANQGSEA. The CDR3 length is 17 residues. As DNA, the CDR3 is TGCAGCGTTGAACTATTCCCCAAGGGCACTAGCACAGATACGCAGTATTTT. Translation gives CSVELFPKGTSTDTQYF.

The chain joins TRBV6-6 to TRBJ2-4, with 9 bases identical to TRBD2. V lost 2 bases and J lost 2; bases outside the gene matches: 4. Germline CDR1 and CDR2: MNHNY and SVGAGI (reference sequence). The CDR3 spans 16 residues. CDR3 amino acids: CASSYAGGLSKNIQYF. The CDR3 nucleotides read TGTGCCAGCAGTTACGCGGGGGGGCTATCCAAAAACATTCAGTACTTC.

The V gene is TRBV6-6, the J gene TRBJ2-1; 8 nucleotides line up with TRBD1. The CDR3 has 14 amino acids. Germline CDR1 is MNHNY and CDR2 is SVGAGI (reference sequence). V gave up 4 bases and J gave up 3 bases; unmatched junction bases: 2. The CDR3 spells CASSSGQGYNEQFF. The CDR3 coding sequence is TGTGCCAGCAGTTCTGGACAGGGCTACAATGAGCAGTTCTTC.

V and J are TRBV10-2 and TRBJ2-7, with D possibly TRBD2 on 7 matching bases. Trimming removed 6 bases from V and 6 bases from J, with 15 bases in between. The V gene's germline CDR1 is WSHSY and CDR2 SAAADI. This CDR3 comprises 13 residues. The CDR3 protein is CASRGGGKVEQYF. In nucleotides, the CDR3 is TGCGCCAGCAGAGGGGGGGGCAAGGTCGAGCAGTACTTC.

V is TRBV10-3 and J is TRBJ2-7; the D is unclear. Per the germline V gene, CDR1 is ENHRY and CDR2 is SYGVKD. The CDR3 is 12 amino acids. Trimming cost V 10 bases and J 0 bases, with 10 bases left between them. CDR3 sequence: CATVGSSYEQYF. CDR3 DNA sequence: TGTGCCACCGTAGGAAGCTCCTACGAGCAGTACTTC.

This clone was seen a few times. This chain uses TRBV7-9 with TRBJ2-2; D gene unclear. From germline, CDR1 is SEHNR and CDR2 FQNEAQ (reference sequence). The V end lost 0 bases, the J end lost 16 bases, and 12 bases lay between the germline ends. This CDR3 is built from 12 residues. CDR3 nucleotides: TGTGCCAGCAGCTTAGCAGGGCCCAGGCCGTTTTTT. Amino acids: CASSLAGPRPFF.